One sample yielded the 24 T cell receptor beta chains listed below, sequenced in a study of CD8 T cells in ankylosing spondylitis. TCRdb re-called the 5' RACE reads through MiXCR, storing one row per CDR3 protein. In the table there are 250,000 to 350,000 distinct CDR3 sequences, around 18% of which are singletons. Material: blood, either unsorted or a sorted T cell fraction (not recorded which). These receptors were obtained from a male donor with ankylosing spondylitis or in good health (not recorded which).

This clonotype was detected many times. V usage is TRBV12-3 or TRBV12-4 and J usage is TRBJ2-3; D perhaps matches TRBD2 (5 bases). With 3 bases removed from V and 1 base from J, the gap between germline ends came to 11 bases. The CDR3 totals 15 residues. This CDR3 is CASSFRVGGTDTQYF. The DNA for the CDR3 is TGTGCCAGCAGTTTTCGGGTCGGGGGCACAGATACGCAGTATTTT.

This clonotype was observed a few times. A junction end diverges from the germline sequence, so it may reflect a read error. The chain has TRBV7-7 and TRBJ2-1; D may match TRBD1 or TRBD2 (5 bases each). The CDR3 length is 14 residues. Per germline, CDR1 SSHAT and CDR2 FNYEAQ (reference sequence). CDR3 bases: TGTGCTAGCAGCCCGATCCGGGACCACAATGAGCAGTTCTTC. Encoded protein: CASSPIRDHNEQFF.

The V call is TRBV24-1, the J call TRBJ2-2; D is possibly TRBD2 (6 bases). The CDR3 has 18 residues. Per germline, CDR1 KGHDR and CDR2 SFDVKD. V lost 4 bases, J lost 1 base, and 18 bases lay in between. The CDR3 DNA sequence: TGTGCCACCAGTGAAGATACTAGTGGCGGGGTGAACACCGGGGAGCTGTTTTTT. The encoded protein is CATSEDTSGGVNTGELFF.

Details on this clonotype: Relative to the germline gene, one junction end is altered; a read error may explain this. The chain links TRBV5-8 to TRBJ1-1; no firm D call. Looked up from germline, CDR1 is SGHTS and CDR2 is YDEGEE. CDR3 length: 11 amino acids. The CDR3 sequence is CASSLYGQPDF. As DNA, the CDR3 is TGTGCCAGCAGCTTGTACGGGCAGCCCGACTTT.

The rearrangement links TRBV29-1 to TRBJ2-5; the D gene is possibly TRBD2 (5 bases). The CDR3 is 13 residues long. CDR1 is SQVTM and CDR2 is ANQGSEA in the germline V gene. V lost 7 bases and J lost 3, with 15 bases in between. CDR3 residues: CSAQGLAEETQYF. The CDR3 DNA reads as TGCAGCGCCCAAGGGCTAGCAGAAGAGACCCAGTACTTC.

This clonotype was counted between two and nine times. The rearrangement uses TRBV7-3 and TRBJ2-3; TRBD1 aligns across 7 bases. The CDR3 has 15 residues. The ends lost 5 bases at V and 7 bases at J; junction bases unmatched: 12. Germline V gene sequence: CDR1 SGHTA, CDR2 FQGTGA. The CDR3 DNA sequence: TGTGCCAGCAGCACCGGGACAGTTCCAACCTATACGCAGTATTTT. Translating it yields CASSTGTVPTYTQYF.

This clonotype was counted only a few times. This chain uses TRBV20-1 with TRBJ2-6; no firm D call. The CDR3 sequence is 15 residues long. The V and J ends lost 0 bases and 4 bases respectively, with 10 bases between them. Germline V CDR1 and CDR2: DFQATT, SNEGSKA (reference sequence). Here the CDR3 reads CSAREGTTGANVLTF. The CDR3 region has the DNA TGCAGTGCTAGAGAGGGAACTACCGGGGCCAACGTCCTGACTTTC.

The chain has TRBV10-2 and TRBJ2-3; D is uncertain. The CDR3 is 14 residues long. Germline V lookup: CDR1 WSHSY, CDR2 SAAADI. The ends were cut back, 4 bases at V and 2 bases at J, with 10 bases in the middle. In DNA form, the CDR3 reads TGCGCCAGCAGTGTAATAGATTCCACAGATACGCAGTATTTT. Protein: CASSVIDSTDTQYF.

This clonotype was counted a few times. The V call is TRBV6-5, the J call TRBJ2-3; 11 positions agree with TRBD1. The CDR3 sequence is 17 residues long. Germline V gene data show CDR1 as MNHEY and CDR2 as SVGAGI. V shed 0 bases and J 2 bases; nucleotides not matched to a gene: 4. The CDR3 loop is CASSYSGQGASTDTQYF. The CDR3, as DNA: TGTGCCAGCAGTTACTCTGGACAGGGGGCCTCCACAGATACGCAGTATTTT.

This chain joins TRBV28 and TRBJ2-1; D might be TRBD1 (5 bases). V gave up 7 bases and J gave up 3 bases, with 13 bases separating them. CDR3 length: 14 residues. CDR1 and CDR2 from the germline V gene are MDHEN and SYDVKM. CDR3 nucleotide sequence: TGTGCCAGCAAGCCCCAGGGCGTCTACAATGAGCAGTTCTTC. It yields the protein CASKPQGVYNEQFF.

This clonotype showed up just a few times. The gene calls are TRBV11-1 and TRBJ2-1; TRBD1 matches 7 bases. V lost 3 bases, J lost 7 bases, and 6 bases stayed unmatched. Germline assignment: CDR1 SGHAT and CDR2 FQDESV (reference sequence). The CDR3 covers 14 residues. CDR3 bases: TGTGCCAGCAGCTTTAGGGGGCACACGAATGAGCAGTTCTTC. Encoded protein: CASSFRGHTNEQFF.

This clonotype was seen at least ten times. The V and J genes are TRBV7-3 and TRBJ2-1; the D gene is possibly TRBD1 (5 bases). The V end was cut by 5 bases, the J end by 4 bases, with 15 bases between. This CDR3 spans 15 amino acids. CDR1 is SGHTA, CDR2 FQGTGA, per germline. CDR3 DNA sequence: TGTGCCAGCAGCGTAAGCCAAGGGGCTTACAATGAGCAGTTCTTC. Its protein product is CASSVSQGAYNEQFF.

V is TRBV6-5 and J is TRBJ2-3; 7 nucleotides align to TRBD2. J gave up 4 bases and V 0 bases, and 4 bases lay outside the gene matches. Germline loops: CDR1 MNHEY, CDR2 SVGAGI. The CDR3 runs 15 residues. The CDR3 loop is CASSYSGGPPDTQYF. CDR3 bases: TGTGCCAGCAGTTACTCGGGAGGGCCGCCAGATACGCAGTATTTT.

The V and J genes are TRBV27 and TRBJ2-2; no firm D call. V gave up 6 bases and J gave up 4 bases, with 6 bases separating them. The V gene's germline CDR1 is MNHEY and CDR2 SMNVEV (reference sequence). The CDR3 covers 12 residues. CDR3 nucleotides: TGTGCCAGCAGACCCCCCACCGGGGAGCTGTTTTTT. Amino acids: CASRPPTGELFF.

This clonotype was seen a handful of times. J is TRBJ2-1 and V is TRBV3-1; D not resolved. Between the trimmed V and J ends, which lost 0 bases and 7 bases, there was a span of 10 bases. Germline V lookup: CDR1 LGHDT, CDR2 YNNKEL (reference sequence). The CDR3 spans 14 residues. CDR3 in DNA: TGTGCCAGCAGCCAAGACCTCAAATTGAATGAGCAGTTCTTC. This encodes CASSQDLKLNEQFF.

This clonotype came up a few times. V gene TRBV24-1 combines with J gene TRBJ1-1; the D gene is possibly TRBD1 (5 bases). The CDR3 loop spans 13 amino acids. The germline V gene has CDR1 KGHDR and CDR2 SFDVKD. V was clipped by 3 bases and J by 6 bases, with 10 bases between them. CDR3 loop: CATSDAGRAEAFF. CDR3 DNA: TGTGCCACCAGTGATGCAGGGAGGGCTGAAGCTTTCTTT.

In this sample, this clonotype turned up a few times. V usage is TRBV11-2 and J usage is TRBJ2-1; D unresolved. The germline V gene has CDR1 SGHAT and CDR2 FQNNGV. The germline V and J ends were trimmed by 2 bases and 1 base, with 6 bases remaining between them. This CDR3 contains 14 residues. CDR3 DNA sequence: TGTGCCAGCAGCTTAAGTGTATCCTACAATGAGCAGTTCTTC. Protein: CASSLSVSYNEQFF.

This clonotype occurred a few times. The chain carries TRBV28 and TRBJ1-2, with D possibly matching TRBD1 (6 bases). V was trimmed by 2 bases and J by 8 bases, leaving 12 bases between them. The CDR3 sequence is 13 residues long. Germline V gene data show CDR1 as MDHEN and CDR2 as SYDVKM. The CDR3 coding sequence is TGTGCCAGCAGTTTAGAGGGGGAATGGGGCTACACCTTC. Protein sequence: CASSLEGEWGYTF.

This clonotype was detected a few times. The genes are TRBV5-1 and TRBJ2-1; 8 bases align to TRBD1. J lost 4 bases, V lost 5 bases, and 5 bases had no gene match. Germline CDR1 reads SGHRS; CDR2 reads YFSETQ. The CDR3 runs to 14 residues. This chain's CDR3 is CASSSGQEYNEQFF. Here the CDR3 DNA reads TGCGCCAGCAGTTCGGGACAGGAGTACAATGAGCAGTTCTTC.

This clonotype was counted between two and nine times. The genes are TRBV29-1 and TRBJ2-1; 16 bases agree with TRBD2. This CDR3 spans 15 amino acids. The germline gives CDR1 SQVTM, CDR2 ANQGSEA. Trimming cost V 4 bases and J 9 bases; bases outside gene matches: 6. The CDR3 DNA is TGCAGCGTTGCGGGACTAGCGGGGGGGCCGGCTGAGCAGTTCTTC. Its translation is CSVAGLAGGPAEQFF.

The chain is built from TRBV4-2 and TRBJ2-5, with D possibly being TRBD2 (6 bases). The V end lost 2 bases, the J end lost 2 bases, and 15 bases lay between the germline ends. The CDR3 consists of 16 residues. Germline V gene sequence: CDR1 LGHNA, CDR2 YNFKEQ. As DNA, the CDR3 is TGTGCCAGCAGCCAAATTGGCGGGACCGGTCAAGAGACCCAGTACTTC. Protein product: CASSQIGGTGQETQYF.

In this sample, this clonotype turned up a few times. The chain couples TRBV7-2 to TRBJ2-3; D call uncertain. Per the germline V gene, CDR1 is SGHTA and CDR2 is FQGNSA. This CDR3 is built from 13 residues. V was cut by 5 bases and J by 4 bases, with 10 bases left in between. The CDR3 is CASSPRRADTQYF. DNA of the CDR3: TGTGCCAGCAGCCCTAGGCGCGCAGATACGCAGTATTTT.

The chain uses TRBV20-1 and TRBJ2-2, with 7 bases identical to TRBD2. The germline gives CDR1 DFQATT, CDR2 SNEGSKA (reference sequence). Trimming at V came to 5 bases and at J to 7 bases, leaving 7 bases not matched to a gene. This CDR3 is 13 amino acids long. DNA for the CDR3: TGCAGTGCTGGGGGACTACTTGGCGGGGAGCTGTTTTTT. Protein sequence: CSAGGLLGGELFF.

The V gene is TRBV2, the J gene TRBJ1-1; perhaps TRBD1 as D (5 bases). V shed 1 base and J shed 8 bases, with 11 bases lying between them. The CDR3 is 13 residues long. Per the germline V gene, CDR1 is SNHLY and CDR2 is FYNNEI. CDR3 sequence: CASSEGRVSEAFF. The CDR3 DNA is TGTGCCAGCAGTGAAGGCAGGGTTTCAGAAGCTTTCTTT.